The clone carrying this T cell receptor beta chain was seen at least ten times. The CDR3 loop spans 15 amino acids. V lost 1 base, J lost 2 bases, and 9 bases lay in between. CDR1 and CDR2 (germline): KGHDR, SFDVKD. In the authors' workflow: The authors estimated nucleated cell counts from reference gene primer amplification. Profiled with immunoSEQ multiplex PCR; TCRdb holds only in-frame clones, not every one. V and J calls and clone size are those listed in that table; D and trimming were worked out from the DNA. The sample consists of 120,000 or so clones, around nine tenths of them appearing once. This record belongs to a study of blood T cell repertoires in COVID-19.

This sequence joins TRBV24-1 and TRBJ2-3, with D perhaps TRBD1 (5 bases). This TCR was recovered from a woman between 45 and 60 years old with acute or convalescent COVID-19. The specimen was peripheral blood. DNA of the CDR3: TGTGCCACCAGTGATTTATCGGACAACACAGATACGCAGTATTTT. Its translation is CATSDLSDNTDTQYF.